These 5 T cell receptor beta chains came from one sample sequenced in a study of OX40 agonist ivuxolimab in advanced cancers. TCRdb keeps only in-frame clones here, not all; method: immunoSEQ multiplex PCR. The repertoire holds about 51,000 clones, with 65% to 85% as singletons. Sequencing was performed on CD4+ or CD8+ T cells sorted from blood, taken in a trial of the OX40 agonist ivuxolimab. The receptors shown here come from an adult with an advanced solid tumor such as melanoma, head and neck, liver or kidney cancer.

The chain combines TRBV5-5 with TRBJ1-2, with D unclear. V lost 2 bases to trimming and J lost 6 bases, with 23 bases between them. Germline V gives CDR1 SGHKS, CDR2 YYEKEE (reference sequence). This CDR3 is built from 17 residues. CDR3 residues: CASSLPPPGPRRDGYTF. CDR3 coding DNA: TGTGCCAGCAGCTTACCCCCCCCAGGACCACGAAGGGATGGCTACACCTTC.

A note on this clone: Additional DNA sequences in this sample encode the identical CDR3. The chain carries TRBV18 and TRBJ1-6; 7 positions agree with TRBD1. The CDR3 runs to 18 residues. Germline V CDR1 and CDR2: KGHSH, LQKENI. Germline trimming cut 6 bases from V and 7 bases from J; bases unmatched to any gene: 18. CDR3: CASSRLPSDREGNSPLHF. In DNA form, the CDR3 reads TGTGCCAGCTCGCGACTTCCATCTGACAGGGAGGGGAATTCACCCCTCCACTTT.

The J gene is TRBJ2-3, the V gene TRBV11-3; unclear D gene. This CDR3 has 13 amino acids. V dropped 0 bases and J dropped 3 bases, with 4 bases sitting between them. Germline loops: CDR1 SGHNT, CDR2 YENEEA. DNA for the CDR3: TGTGCCAGCAGCTTAGATGTGACAGATACGCAGTATTTT. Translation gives CASSLDVTDTQYF.

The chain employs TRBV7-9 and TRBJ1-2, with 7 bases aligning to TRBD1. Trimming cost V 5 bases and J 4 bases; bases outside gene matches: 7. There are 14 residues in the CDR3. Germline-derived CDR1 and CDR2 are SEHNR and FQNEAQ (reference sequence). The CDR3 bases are TGTGCCAGCAGCCGACAGGGATCCACCTATGGCTACACCTTC. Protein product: CASSRQGSTYGYTF.

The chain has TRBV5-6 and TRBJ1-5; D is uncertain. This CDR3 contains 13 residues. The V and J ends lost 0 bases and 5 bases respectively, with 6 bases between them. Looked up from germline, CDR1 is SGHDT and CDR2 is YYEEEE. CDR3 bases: TGTGCCAGCAGCTTGGGGGTCGATCAGCCCCAGCATTTT. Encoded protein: CASSLGVDQPQHF. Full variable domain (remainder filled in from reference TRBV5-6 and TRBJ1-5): DAGVTQSPTHLIKTRGQQVTLRCSPKSGHDTVSWYQQALGQGPQFIFQYYEEEERQRGNFPDRFSGHQFPNYSSELNVNALLLGDSALYLCASSLGVDQPQHFGDGTRLSIL.